This T cell receptor (beta chain) was recorded in a study of blood T cell repertoires in COVID-19. The wider study: Spain, Italy and the United States supplied samples that represented acute and convalescent COVID-19. Sources were T cells, B-cell-depleted T cells, or PBMCs; the material itself was cDNA or gDNA.

Trimming shortened V by 0 bases and J by 10 bases, and 17 bases separated the two germline ends. Germline V gene data show CDR1 as SGHTS and CDR2 as YDEGEE. The CDR3 runs to 15 residues. Per the original data handling: The authors estimated nucleated cell counts from reference gene primer amplification. Clones were sequenced by immunoSEQ multiplex PCR, and TCRdb holds only the in-frame ones, with some missing. V and J calls and clone size come straight from that table; D and trimming were deduced from the DNA. The sample consists of more than 95,000 clones, around 70% of them appearing once. The V gene is TRBV5-8, the J gene TRBJ1-5; D possibly corresponds to TRBD1 (6 bases). The TCR was taken from a man between 60 and 75 years old with acute or convalescent COVID-19. The sample consisted of peripheral blood. The CDR3 here is CASSLARAGVRPQHF. CDR3 DNA sequence: TGTGCCAGCAGCTTGGCACGGGCAGGGGTGCGTCCCCAGCATTTT.